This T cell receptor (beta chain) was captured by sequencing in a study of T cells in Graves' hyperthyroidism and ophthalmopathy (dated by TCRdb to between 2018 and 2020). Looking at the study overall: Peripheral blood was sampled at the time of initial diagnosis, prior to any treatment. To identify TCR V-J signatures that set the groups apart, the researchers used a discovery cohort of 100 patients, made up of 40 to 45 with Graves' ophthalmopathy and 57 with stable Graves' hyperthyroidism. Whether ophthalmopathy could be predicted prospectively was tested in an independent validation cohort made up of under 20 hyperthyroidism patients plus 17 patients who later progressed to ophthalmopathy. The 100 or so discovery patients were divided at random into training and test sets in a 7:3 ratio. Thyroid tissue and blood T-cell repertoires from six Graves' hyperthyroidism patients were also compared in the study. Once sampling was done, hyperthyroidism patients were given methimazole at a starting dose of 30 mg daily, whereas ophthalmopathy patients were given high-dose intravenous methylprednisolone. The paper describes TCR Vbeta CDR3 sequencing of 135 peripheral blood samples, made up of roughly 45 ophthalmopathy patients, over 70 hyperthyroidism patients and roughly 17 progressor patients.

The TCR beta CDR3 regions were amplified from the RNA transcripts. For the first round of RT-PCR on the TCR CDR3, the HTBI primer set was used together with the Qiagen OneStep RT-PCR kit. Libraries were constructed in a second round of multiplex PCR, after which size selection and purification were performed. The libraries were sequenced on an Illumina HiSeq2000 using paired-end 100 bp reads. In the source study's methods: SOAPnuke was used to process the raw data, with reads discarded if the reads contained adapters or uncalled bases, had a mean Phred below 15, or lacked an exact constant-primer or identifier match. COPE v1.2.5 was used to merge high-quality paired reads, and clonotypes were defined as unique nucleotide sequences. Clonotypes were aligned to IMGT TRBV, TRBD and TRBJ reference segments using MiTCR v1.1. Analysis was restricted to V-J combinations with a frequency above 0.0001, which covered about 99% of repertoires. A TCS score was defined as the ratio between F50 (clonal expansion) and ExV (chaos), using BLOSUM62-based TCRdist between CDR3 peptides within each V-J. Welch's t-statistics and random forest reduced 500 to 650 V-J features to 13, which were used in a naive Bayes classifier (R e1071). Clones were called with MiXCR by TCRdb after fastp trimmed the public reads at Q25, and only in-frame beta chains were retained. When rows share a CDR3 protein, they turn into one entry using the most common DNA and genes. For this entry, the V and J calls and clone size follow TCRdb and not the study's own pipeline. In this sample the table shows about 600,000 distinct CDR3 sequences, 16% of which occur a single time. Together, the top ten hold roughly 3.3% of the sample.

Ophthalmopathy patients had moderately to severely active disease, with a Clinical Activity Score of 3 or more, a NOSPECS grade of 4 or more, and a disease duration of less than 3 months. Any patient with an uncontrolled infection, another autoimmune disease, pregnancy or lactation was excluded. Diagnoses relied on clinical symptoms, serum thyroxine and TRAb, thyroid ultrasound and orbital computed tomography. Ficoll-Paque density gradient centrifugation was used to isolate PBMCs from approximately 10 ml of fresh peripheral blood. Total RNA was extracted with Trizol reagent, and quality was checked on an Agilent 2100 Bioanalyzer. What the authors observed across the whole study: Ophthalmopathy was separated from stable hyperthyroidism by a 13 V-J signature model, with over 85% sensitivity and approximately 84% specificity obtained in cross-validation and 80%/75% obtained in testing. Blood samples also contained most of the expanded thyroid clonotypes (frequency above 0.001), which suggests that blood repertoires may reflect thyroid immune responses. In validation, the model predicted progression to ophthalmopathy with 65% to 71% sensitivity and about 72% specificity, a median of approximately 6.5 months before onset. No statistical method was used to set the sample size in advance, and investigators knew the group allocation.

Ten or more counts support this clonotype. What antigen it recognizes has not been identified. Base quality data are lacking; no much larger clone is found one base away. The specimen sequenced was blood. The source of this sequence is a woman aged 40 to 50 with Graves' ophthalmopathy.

The CDR3 region reads CASSGQGFMNTEAFF. The nucleotide sequence is given as TGTGCCAGCAGTGGTCAGGGATTCATGAACACTGAAGCTTTCTTT. The chain links TRBV2 with TRBJ1-1, with TRBD1 perhaps the D gene, on 5 matching bases. V loses 4 bases of germline sequence and J loses 0 bases, and the interval between the two ends is 12 bases. The CDR3, cysteine through phenylalanine, is 15 amino acids long. Only the CDR3 DNA is retained, 45 bases long and in frame from the first base. CDR1 SNHLY and CDR2 FYNNEI are derived from the germline V gene.